This record looks at one TCR beta chain sequence and its context. Its specificity is not known. The record originates from a study of T-cell reconstitution after alpha-beta-depleted transplantation in children. General study points: Day-60 TCRbeta diversity that was high in some patients was derived from surviving recipient T cells and thymic progenitors. At the one-year point after transplant, T-cell counts and TCRbeta diversity were found to come mostly from T cells that had been newly produced.

V lost 4 bases, J lost 1 base, and 16 bases lay in between. CDR1 SGHRS and CDR2 YFSETQ come from the germline V gene. The CDR3 runs to 16 residues. It was with unique molecular identifiers that the TCRbeta library was prepared. TCRdb re-called the PCR reads with MiXCR, one entry per CDR3 protein. This sample has approximately 500,000 distinct CDR3 sequences, with approximately 30% found just once. The starting material was PBMCs, obtained before TCRalphabeta/CD19-depleted stem cell transplant. The TCR comes from a boy less than two years old with Wiskott-Aldrich syndrome, due to receive a stem cell transplant. The chain joins TRBV5-1 to TRBJ2-3; TRBD2 is a possible D gene (5 bases). CDR3 loop: CASSPGGSGGTDTQYF. DNA for the CDR3: TGCGCCAGCAGCCCGGGTGGGAGCGGAGGCACAGATACGCAGTATTTT.